The 21 T cell receptor beta chains below were found in one sample sequenced in a study of OX40 agonist ivuxolimab in advanced cancers. Clones were read by immunoSEQ multiplex PCR, and TCRdb kept only the in-frame ones, dropping some. Of 55,000 to 75,000 clones listed, 80% are singletons. The specimen comprised CD4+ or CD8+ T cells sorted from blood, sampled in a trial of the OX40 agonist ivuxolimab. These receptors were collected from an adult with an advanced solid tumor such as melanoma, head and neck, liver or kidney cancer.

The chain carries TRBV11-2 and TRBJ1-1; D is unclear. Germline V gives CDR1 SGHAT, CDR2 FQNNGV. The V end was cut by 3 bases, the J end by 2 bases, with 4 bases between. The CDR3 has 12 residues. CDR3 loop: CASSFRNTEAFF. The CDR3 DNA reads as TGTGCCAGCAGCTTCAGAAACACTGAAGCTTTCTTT.

The chain couples TRBV19 to TRBJ1-2, with D perhaps matching TRBD1 (6 bases). Trimming removed 7 bases from V and 4 bases from J, with 19 bases in between. The germline V gene has CDR1 LNHDA and CDR2 SQIVND (reference sequence). CDR3 size: 15 residues. CDR3 residues: CASTDPGQSAYGYTF. The DNA for the CDR3 is TGTGCCAGTACCGATCCCGGACAGTCTGCCTATGGCTACACCTTC.

This clone was seen a few times. The chain has TRBV7-9 and TRBJ2-7; D may be TRBD2 (5 bases). The V end lost 3 bases, the J end lost 4 bases, and 13 bases lay between the germline ends. In germline, CDR1 is SEHNR, CDR2 FQNEAQ (reference sequence). The CDR3 spans 14 residues. This CDR3 is CASSLRGSDYEQYF. In nucleotides, the CDR3 is TGTGCCAGCAGCTTGAGAGGGAGTGATTACGAGCAGTACTTC. Full variable domain (outside the CDR3, taken from reference TRBV7-9 and TRBJ2-7): DTGVSQNPRHKITKRGQNVTFRCDPISEHNRLYWYRQTLGQGPEFLTYFQNEAQLEKSRLLSDRFSAERPKGSFSTLEIQRTEQGDSAMYLCASSLRGSDYEQYFGPGTRLTVT.

The V and J genes are TRBV9 and TRBJ2-1; TRBD2 aligns across 9 bases. CDR1 and CDR2 from the germline V gene are SGDLS and YYNGEE. V gave up 2 bases and J gave up 8 bases; unmatched junction bases: 5. CDR3 length equals 14 residues. The CDR3 loop is CASSVRGGLDEQFF. The CDR3 nucleotides read TGTGCCAGCAGCGTGCGGGGGGGCTTAGATGAGCAGTTCTTC. The full variable domain, with the rest looked up from reference TRBV9 and TRBJ2-1, is DSGVTQTPKHLITATGQRVTLRCSPRSGDLSVYWYQQSLDQGLQFLIQYYNGEERAKGNILERFSAQQFPDLHSELNLSSLELGDSALYFCASSVRGGLDEQFFGPGTRLTVL.

This chain uses TRBV7-9 with TRBJ1-1, with a possible D match to TRBD1 (5 bases). Germline V gene data show CDR1 as SEHNR and CDR2 as FQNEAQ (reference sequence). This CDR3 is 15 amino acids long. V was clipped by 5 bases and J by 0 bases, with 13 bases between them. The CDR3 loop is CASSQMGLMNTEAFF. CDR3 coding DNA: TGTGCCAGCAGCCAAATGGGACTGATGAACACTGAAGCTTTCTTT.

The chain couples TRBV29-1 to TRBJ1-1, with 9 bases identical to TRBD1. V dropped 1 base and J dropped 0; count of bases not matched to a gene: 6. Per the germline V gene, CDR1 is SQVTM and CDR2 is ANQGSEA. The CDR3 is 16 amino acids. In DNA, the CDR3 is TGCAGCGTTGAAGGGGGGGGACAGGGAGTGAACACTGAAGCTTTCTTT. Translation gives CSVEGGGQGVNTEAFF.

The chain uses TRBV28 and TRBJ2-7; 7 bases are a match to TRBD1. The CDR3 is 14 residues long. The V gene end was trimmed by 5 bases and the J gene end by 5 bases; junction bases not matched to a gene: 9. Germline CDR1 and CDR2: MDHEN and SYDVKM. The CDR3 DNA is TGTGCCAGCAGTCCCGGGACAGCGCGCGACGAGCAGTACGTC. It yields the protein CASSPGTARDEQYV.

This clone was detected once. V gene TRBV9 combines with J gene TRBJ1-3; 7 bases align to TRBD1. The CDR3 length is 16 residues. V lost 3 bases, J lost 4 bases, and 10 bases stayed unmatched. The V gene's germline CDR1 is SGDLS and CDR2 YYNGEE. The chain's CDR3 is CASSAAGTVEGNTIYF. The CDR3 coding sequence is TGTGCCAGCAGCGCCGCAGGGACAGTTGAGGGAAACACCATATATTTT.

This clone was seen just once. This chain connects TRBV6-1 to TRBJ1-2, with D hard to call. Germline CDR1 reads MNHNS; CDR2 reads SASEGT. CDR3 size: 13 residues. V was trimmed by 2 bases and J by 8 bases, leaving 12 bases between them. This CDR3 reads CASSEWGFLGYTF. The CDR3, as DNA: TGTGCCAGCAGTGAATGGGGATTTTTGGGCTACACCTTC.

In DNA, the CDR3 is TGTGCCAGCAGTGAATTTTACCGGAACACTGAAGCTTTCTTT. This sequence encodes CASSEFYRNTEAFF. The chain joins TRBV7-2 to TRBJ1-1, with D unresolved. The CDR3 spans 14 residues. Germline V lookup: CDR1 SGHTA, CDR2 FQGNSA. The V end lost 6 bases, the J end lost 1 base, and 12 bases lay between the germline ends.

The chain combines TRBV6-1 with TRBJ2-1, with 11 bases aligning to TRBD1. With 6 bases clipped from V and 7 bases from J, the junction kept 8 bases outside the gene matches. This CDR3 comprises 15 residues. The V gene's germline CDR1 is MNHNS and CDR2 SASEGT. DNA for the CDR3: TGTGCCAGCAGGGACGGGGACAGGGGGGGGAATGAGCAGTTCTTC. As protein: CASRDGDRGGNEQFF.

The chain combines TRBV28 with TRBJ1-4; TRBD1 is a possible D gene (5 bases). CDR3 length: 15 amino acids. Trimming cost V 7 bases and J 0 bases, with 12 bases left between them. Germline lookup yields CDR1 MDHEN and CDR2 SYDVKM. CDR3 sequence reads: CASNGRGATNEKLFF. In nucleotides, the CDR3 is TGTGCCAGCAATGGGCGAGGGGCAACTAATGAAAAACTGTTTTTT.

This sequence joins TRBV6-6 and TRBJ2-3, with D possibly TRBD1 on 6 matching bases. Trimming cost V 3 bases and J 7 bases, with 14 bases left between them. The CDR3 spans 14 residues. Germline V CDR1 and CDR2: MNHNY, SVGAGI (reference sequence). The CDR3 protein is CASSYQQGQNTQYF. CDR3 nucleotide sequence: TGTGCCAGCAGTTATCAACAGGGCCAAAATACGCAGTATTTT.

The chain joins TRBV6-1 to TRBJ1-6; D not resolved. The CDR3 runs to 15 residues. The germline V gene has CDR1 MNHNS and CDR2 SASEGT. Trimming left V 11 bases short and J 7 bases short, with 21 bases between. This chain's CDR3 is CAVSNKRTTNSPLHF. The CDR3 bases are TGTGCCGTCAGCAATAAACGGACCACAAATTCACCCCTCCACTTT.

This clone was counted between two and nine times. The J gene is TRBJ2-7, the V gene TRBV4-3; D is ambiguous. CDR3 length: 17 residues. The ends were cut back, 0 bases at V and 0 bases at J, with 15 bases in the middle. Germline loops: CDR1 LGHNA, CDR2 YSLEER. The CDR3 nucleotides read TGCGCCAGCAGCCAAGAAAGACCCGGAGCCGGCTCCTACGAGCAGTACTTC. It is translated as CASSQERPGAGSYEQYF.

A note on this clone: One junction end disagrees with the germline gene, perhaps due to a read error. The CDR3 bases are TGTGCCAGCAGTGAGGGGGCCCTACTTGCCGGTTTC. It yields the protein CASSEGALLAGF. The J gene is TRBJ2-6, the V gene TRBV2; perhaps TRBD1 as D (6 bases). CDR3 length equals 12 residues. Germline V lookup: CDR1 SNHLY, CDR2 FYNNEI.

The V gene is TRBV9, the J gene TRBJ1-1, with no clear D. The germline CDR1 and CDR2 sequences are SGDLS and YYNGEE. This CDR3 spans 12 amino acids. V gave up 0 bases and J gave up 0 bases, with 0 bases separating them. The CDR3 region has the DNA TGTGCCAGCAGCGTAGTGAACACTGAAGCTTTCTTT. It yields the protein CASSVVNTEAFF.

This chain uses TRBV7-9 with TRBJ2-5; 8 bases are a match to TRBD1. V shed 6 bases and J 5 bases; nucleotides not matched to a gene: 11. The CDR3 is 15 amino acids. CDR1 is SEHNR, CDR2 FQNEAQ, per germline (reference sequence). The CDR3 protein is CASSYGQGYEETQYF. CDR3 nucleotide sequence: TGTGCCAGCAGTTACGGACAGGGTTACGAGGAGACCCAGTACTTC. Based on the CDR3 plus reference TRBV7-9 and TRBJ2-5, the full variable domain is DTGVSQNPRHKITKRGQNVTFRCDPISEHNRLYWYRQTLGQGPEFLTYFQNEAQLEKSRLLSDRFSAERPKGSFSTLEIQRTEQGDSAMYLCASSYGQGYEETQYFGPGTRLLVL.

The V and J genes are TRBV5-4 and TRBJ1-2; TRBD1 matches at 7 bases. Germline values: CDR1 SGHNT, CDR2 YYREEE (reference sequence). The CDR3 extends over 17 amino acids. V lost 4 bases and J lost 5; bases outside the gene matches: 17. CDR3 residues: CASSRTETGRGGYGYTF. In nucleotides, the CDR3 is TGTGCCAGCAGCCGAACGGAGACAGGGAGAGGGGGTTATGGCTACACCTTC.

This chain uses TRBV27 with TRBJ1-2, with a tentative D call TRBD1 (5 bases). The germline CDR1 and CDR2 sequences are MNHEY and SMNVEV (reference sequence). The CDR3 runs 13 residues. V lost 6 bases to trimming and J lost 7 bases, with 15 bases between them. The chain's CDR3 is CASRGLTSGGYTF. Here the CDR3 DNA reads TGTGCCAGCAGGGGACTGACATCTGGTGGCTACACCTTC.

This clone has just one count. The chain combines TRBV2 with TRBJ1-2; D remains ambiguous. Trimming left V 2 bases short and J 4 bases short, with 5 bases between. The CDR3 length is 12 residues. The V gene's germline CDR1 is SNHLY and CDR2 FYNNEI. CDR3 region: CASSEQSYGYTF. CDR3 bases: TGTGCCAGCAGTGAACAGAGCTATGGCTACACCTTC.